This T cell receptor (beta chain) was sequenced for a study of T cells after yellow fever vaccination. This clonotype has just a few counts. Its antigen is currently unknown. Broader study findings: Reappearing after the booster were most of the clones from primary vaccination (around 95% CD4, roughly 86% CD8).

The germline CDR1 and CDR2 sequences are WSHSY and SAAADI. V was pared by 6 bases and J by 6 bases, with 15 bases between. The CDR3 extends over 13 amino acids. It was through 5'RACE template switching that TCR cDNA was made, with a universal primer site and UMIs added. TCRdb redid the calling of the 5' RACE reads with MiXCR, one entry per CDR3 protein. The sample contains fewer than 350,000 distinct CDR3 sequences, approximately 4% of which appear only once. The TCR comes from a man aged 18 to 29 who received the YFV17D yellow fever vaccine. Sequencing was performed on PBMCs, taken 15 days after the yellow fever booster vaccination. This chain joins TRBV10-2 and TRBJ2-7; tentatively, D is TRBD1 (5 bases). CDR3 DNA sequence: TGCGCCAGCAGGTACCCAGGGATGGGCGAGCAGTACTTC. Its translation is CASRYPGMGEQYF.